This T cell receptor (beta chain) was sequenced for a study of blood T cell repertoires in COVID-19. Sequencing was performed with immunoSEQ multiplex PCR; in TCRdb, only in-frame clones are kept and a portion is missing. There are 200,000 to 250,000 clones in the sample; 82% occur only once, and more than 3% lies in the top ten. J gave up 1 base and V 4 bases, and 5 bases lay outside the gene matches. This CDR3 is built from 15 residues. Germline V gene data show CDR1 as SNHLY and CDR2 as FYNNEI. This clone was detected only once. The study drew participants aged about 18 to 95 years from about two dozen US areas. Categorization into cohorts depended on clinical history that participants reported.

What was sequenced was PBMCs or T cells enriched from blood (not recorded which). The receptor comes from a woman aged 60 to 75 who had recovered from COVID-19. The chain joins TRBV2 to TRBJ2-7; the match to TRBD2 covers 9 bases. CDR3 sequence (DNA): TGTGCCAGCAGTGGGCGGCGGGAGGGTTCCTACGAGCAGTACTTC. As protein: CASSGRREGSYEQYF.